A selection of T cell receptor beta chains follows, all from one sample in a study of memory CD4+ T cells and cytomegalovirus serostatus. Repertoires were generated with immunoSEQ multiplex PCR, while TCRdb's copy carries only in-frame clones and drops some. In the table there are approximately 88,000 clones, about 80% of which are singletons. Material for sequencing was memory CD4+ T cells from blood. The receptors come from an adult in good health and CMV-seropositive. The CDR3 runs from the conserved cysteine through the conserved F or W. D genes are given only for firm matches.

V,D,J,CDR3
TRBV28,NA,TRBJ2-3,CASSTPDTDTQYF
TRBV18,NA,TRBJ1-2,CASSPTPYDEGYTF
TRBV5-4,NA,TRBJ2-5,CASSLAVAQETQYF
TRBV7-2,NA,TRBJ2-3,CASSLDRSTDTQYF
TRBV11-2,NA,TRBJ1-2,CASSRAYGYTF
TRBV7-9,TRBD2,TRBJ2-3,CASSPGVGRARGGTDTQYF
TRBV6-5,NA,TRBJ2-2,CASRRAGELFF
TRBV5-1,TRBD1,TRBJ2-5,CASSSRTGGGQETQYF
TRBV6-5,NA,TRBJ2-6,CASRGIGANVLTF
TRBV4-1,NA,TRBJ1-1,CASSQAGNTEAFF
TRBV11-2,TRBD1,TRBJ1-2,CASSRDRGNGYTF
TRBV5-1,NA,TRBJ2-6,CASSFVGTGANVLTF
TRBV5-4,TRBD1,TRBJ1-3,CASSLGTDSGNTIYF
TRBV11-2,NA,TRBJ2-1,CASSYAGRGRTKNNEQFF
TRBV29-1,NA,TRBJ1-1,CSVIRSPEAFF
TRBV9,NA,TRBJ1-2,CASSVITGTGYTF
TRBV7-9,TRBD1,TRBJ2-7,CASSQVAGGDEQYF
TRBV9,NA,TRBJ1-1,CASSVVVGQGGGEAFF
TRBV5-1,NA,TRBJ1-3,CASSFIPGSSGNTIYF
TRBV18,NA,TRBJ1-3,CASSPLFSETGNTIYF
TRBV27,NA,TRBJ1-5,CASSLSRNQPQHF
TRBV28,TRBD1,TRBJ1-1,CASGDRAMNTEAFF
TRBV28,NA,TRBJ1-1,CASRRVGLNTEAFF
TRBV9,TRBD2,TRBJ2-1,CASSVSGSRLDNEQFF
TRBV18,NA,TRBJ1-3,CASSPRDQSSGNTIYF
TRBV7-3,NA,TRBJ1-1,CASSYSPNTEAFF
TRBV5-4,TRBD1,TRBJ1-1,CASSLRDRMNTEAFF
TRBV28,TRBD1,TRBJ1-5,CASEGQGLSQPQHF
TRBV2,NA,TRBJ1-6,CASSEQGGSPLHF
TRBV11-2,TRBD1,TRBJ2-3,CASSLKDRLKVDTQYF
TRBV5-1,NA,TRBJ2-1,CASSFNGLGEQFF
TRBV27,TRBD1,TRBJ1-2,CASSLYGGQGHGYTF
TRBV6-1,NA,NA,CASSEEGPTYEQYF
TRBV2,TRBD2,TRBJ2-7,CASIAGPSYEQYF
TRBV6-5,NA,TRBJ1-2,CASSYSRQTPIGYTF
TRBV29-1,NA,TRBJ1-4,CSSDGGSNNEKLFF
TRBV19,NA,TRBJ2-4,CASSRVVTRNIQYF
TRBV5-6,NA,TRBJ2-3,CASSRTGTDTQYF
TRBV10-3,TRBD1,TRBJ2-3,CAISESQTGPSTDTQYF
TRBV7-2,NA,TRBJ2-1,CASSLAEYNEQFF
TRBV4-1,TRBD1,TRBJ1-3,CASSRGQGLSSGNTIYF
TRBV6-1,TRBD1,TRBJ1-1,CASSVGTANTEAFF
TRBV4-2,TRBD1,TRBJ1-3,CASSNSGTGGSYSGNTIYF
TRBV28,NA,TRBJ2-7,CASNRRQGGYEQYF
TRBV7-8,NA,TRBJ2-7,CASSPYRLPSSYEQYF